Below are 2 T cell receptor beta chains sequenced from a single sample in a study of blood T cell repertoires in COVID-19. Sequencing used immunoSEQ multiplex PCR; TCRdb keeps in-frame clones, though not all of them. This sample has 120,000 to 150,000 clones, with roughly 78% found just once. The sequenced sample consisted of peripheral blood. Receptor source: a human donor with acute or convalescent COVID-19. The donor label of this sample is uncertain.

The V and J genes are TRBV15 and TRBJ2-1, with TRBD2 matching over 7 bases. J gave up 8 bases and V 5 bases, and 12 bases lay outside the gene matches. Germline V gene data show CDR1 as LNHNV and CDR2 as YYDKDF (reference sequence). This CDR3 comprises 15 residues. DNA of the CDR3: TGTGCCACCAGCCGGCGCAGCGGGGCCTGGGATGAGCAGTTCTTC. Amino acids: CATSRRSGAWDEQFF.

The gene calls are TRBV7-9 and TRBJ1-4, with D perhaps TRBD1 (5 bases). Germline CDR1 SEHNR, CDR2 FQNEAQ (reference sequence). Trimming took 5 bases from V and 6 from J, leaving 19 bases between them. CDR3 length equals 16 residues. The CDR3 region has the DNA TGTGCCAGCAGCCCAAGTGGGCGAGTAGGGGATGAAAAACTGTTTTTT. Translated: CASSPSGRVGDEKLFF.